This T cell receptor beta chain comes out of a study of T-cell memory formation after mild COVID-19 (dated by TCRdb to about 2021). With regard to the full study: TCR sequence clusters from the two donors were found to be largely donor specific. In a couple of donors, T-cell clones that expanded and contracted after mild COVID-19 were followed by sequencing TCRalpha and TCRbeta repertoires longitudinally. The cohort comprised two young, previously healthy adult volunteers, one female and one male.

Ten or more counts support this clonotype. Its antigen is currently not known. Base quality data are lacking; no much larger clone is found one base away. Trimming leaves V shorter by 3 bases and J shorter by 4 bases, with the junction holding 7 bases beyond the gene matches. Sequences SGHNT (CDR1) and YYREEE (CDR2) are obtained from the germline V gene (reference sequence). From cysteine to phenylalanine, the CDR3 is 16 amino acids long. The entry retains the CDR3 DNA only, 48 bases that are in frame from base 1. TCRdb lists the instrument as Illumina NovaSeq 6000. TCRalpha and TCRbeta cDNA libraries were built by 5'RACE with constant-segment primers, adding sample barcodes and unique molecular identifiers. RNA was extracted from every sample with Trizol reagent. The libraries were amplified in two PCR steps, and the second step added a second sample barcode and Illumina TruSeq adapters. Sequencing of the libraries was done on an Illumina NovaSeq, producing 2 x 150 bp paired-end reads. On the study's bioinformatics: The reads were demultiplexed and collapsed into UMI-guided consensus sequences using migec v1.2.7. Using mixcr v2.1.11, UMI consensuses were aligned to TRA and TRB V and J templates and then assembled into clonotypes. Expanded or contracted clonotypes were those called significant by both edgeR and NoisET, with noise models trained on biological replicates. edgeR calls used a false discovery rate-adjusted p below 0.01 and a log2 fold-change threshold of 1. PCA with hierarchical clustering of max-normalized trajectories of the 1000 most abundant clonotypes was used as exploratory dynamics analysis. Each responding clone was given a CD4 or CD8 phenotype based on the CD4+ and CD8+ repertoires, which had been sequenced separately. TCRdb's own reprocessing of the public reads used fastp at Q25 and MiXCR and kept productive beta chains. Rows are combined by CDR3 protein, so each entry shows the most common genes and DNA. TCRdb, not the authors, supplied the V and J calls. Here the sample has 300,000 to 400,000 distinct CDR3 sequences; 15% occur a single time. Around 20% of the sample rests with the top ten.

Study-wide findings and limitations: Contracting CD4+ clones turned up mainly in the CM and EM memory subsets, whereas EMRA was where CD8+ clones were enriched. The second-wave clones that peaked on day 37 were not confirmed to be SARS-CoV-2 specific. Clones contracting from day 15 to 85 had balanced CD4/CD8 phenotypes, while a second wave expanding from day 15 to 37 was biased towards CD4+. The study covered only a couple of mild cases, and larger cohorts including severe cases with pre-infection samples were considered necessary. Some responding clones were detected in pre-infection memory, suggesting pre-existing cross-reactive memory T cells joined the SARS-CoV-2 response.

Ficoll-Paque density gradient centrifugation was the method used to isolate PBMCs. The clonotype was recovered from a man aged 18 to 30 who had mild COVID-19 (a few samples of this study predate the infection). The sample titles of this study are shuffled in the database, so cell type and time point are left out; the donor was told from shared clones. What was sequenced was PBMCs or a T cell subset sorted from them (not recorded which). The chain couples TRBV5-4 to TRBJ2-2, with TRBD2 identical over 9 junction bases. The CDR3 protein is CASSSETSGFTGELFF. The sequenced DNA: TGTGCCAGCAGCTCGGAAACTAGCGGGTTCACCGGGGAGCTGTTTTTT.